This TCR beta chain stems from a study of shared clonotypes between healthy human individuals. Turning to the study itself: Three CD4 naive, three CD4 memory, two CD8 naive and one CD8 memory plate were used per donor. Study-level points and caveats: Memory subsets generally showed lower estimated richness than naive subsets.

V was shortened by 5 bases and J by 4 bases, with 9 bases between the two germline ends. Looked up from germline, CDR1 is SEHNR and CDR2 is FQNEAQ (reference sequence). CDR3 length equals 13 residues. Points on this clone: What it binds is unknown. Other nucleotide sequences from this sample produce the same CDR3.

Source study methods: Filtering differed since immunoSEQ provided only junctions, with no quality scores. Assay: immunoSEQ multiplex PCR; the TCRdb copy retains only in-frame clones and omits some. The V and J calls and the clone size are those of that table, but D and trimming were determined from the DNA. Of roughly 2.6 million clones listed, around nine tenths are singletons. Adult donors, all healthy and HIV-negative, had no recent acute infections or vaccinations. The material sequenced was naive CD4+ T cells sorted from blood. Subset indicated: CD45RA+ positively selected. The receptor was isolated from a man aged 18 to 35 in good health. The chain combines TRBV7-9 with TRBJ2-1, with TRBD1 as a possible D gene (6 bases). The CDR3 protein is CASSLDSYNEQFF. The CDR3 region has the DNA TGTGCCAGCAGCCTGGACAGTTACAATGAGCAGTTCTTC.